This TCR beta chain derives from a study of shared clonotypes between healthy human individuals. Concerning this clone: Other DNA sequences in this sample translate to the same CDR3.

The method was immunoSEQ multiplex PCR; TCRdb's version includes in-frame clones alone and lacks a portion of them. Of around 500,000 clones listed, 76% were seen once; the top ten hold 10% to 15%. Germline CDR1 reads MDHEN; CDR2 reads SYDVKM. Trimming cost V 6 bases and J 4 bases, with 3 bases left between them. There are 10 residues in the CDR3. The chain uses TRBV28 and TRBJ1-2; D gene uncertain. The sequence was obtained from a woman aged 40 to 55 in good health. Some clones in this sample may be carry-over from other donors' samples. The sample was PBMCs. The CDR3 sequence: CASSRYGYTF. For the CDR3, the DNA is TGTGCCAGCAGCCGCTATGGCTACACCTTC.